A selection of T cell receptor beta chains follows, all from one sample in a study of T cell responses to AZD1222 COVID-19 vaccine. Using immunoSEQ multiplex PCR, the repertoire was profiled, and TCRdb retains in-frame clones only, with some absent. The sample contains about 37,000 clones, roughly 90% of which appear only once. This specimen was peripheral blood, taken on day 0 of AZD1222 vaccination. The source is an adult in good health. Both conserved end residues are part of each CDR3. Each record gives: D gene, J gene, clone size, V gene, CDR3 DNA, CDR3 protein. A D gene is named only where the DNA matches it firmly. Some rows mark clone size as missing; the rest say once, few, many or name a class of expanded clone.

>TRBD2|TRBJ2-7|-|TRBV9
TGTGCCAGCAGCGTCGGGGGACTAGCGGGAGAAGACGAGCAGTACTTC
CASSVGGLAGEDEQYF
>-|TRBJ2-3|-|TRBV2
TGTGCCAGCAGTGAAAACTCGCGGCCACGGGATACGCAGTATTTT
CASSENSRPRDTQYF
>-|TRBJ1-2|once|TRBV5-4
TGTGCCAGCAGCCCCGCACTCGAAGGGCAGTCGCATTATGGCTACACCTTC
CASSPALEGQSHYGYTF
>TRBD1|TRBJ2-1|-|TRBV24-1
TGTGCCACCAGTGACTACGCGGACAGGGGGCGTAACAATGAGCAGTTCTTC
CATSDYADRGRNNEQFF
>-|TRBJ1-5|-|TRBV7-8
TGTGCCAGCAGCTTAGCCAACAGGAACACTTATCAGCCCCAGCATTTT
CASSLANRNTYQPQHF
>TRBD1|TRBJ2-4|-|TRBV28
TGTGCCAGCAGCTTCCCGGACAGGGCAGGCAAAAACATTCAGTACTTC
CASSFPDRAGKNIQYF
>-|TRBJ2-3|few|TRBV7-9
TGTGCCAGCAGCCCATACCCGGACAGTCAAGATACGCAGTATTTT
CASSPYPDSQDTQYF
>-|TRBJ2-1|once|TRBV12-3/TRBV12-4
TGTGCCAGCAGTTCTGCCACCGACAATGAGCAGTTCTTC
CASSSATDNEQFF
>-|TRBJ1-1|once|TRBV10-2
TGCGCCAGCAGTGAGCCCCGCGGGGAGAACACTGAAGCTTTCTTT
CASSEPRGENTEAFF
>-|TRBJ1-3|-|TRBV6-5
TGTGCCAGCGTGAGGGCGAGCTCTGGAAACACCATATATTTT
CASVRASSGNTIYF
>-|TRBJ2-3|-|TRBV9
TGTGCCAGCAGCCCGAACCGTGTGGCGGTTGATACGCAGTATTTT
CASSPNRVAVDTQYF
>TRBD1|TRBJ2-2|-|TRBV5-1
TGCGCCAGCAGCTTGGTTACAGGGGTCGGGGAGCTGTTTTTT
CASSLVTGVGELFF
>-|TRBJ1-3|once|TRBV10-3
TGTGCCATCAGTGAGTCTGGAAACACCATATATTTT
CAISESGNTIYF
>TRBD2|TRBJ2-7|-|TRBV27
TGTGCCAGCAGTTTACGACTAGCGGCACTCTCCTACGAGCAGTACTTC
CASSLRLAALSYEQYF
>TRBD2|TRBJ2-2|-|TRBV5-6
TGTGCCAGCAGCTTGTTGAGCGGCGGGAGGGCCTCCGGGGAGCTGTTTTTT
CASSLLSGGRASGELFF
>-|TRBJ1-1|-|TRBV28
TGTGCCAGCAGTCGACAGGACCTGAACACTGAAGCTTTCTTT
CASSRQDLNTEAFF
>-|TRBJ1-2|-|TRBV28
TGTGCCAGCAGTTTTCCAGGGTCGCATGGCTACACCTTC
CASSFPGSHGYTF
>-|TRBJ1-2|-|TRBV7-2
TGTGCCAGCAGCTTAGTAGGACAGTCCTATGGCTACACCTTC
CASSLVGQSYGYTF
>-|TRBJ2-1|once|TRBV15
TGTGCCACCAGCAGAGATATCAATGAGCAGTTCTTC
CATSRDINEQFF
>TRBD1|TRBJ1-2|once|TRBV28
TGTGCCAGCAGTACGACAGGGGGGCACTATGGCTACACCTTC
CASSTTGGHYGYTF
>-|TRBJ2-7|-|TRBV7-6
TGTGCCAGCAGTCAGGGGGGGACACCTTCCTACGAGCAGTACTTC
CASSQGGTPSYEQYF
>-|TRBJ1-2|-|TRBV6-2/TRBV6-3
TGTGCCAGCAGCGACCTCTATGGCTACACCTTC
CASSDLYGYTF
>TRBD1|TRBJ2-2|-|TRBV28
TGTGCCAGCACCCACAGGGGGACCACCGGGGAGCTGTTTTTT
CASTHRGTTGELFF
>TRBD1|TRBJ2-2|few|TRBV2
TGTGCCAGCAACCGCGGGACAGGGGCATTAAGGGAGCTGTTTTTT
CASNRGTGALRELFF
>-|TRBJ2-3|few|TRBV10-3
TGTGCCATCAGTGAGTCGAGAGATACGCAGTATTTT
CAISESRDTQYF
>-|TRBJ1-2|-|TRBV15
TGTGCCACCAGCATCGACAGAAACTATGGCTACACCTTC
CATSIDRNYGYTF
>-|TRBJ2-5|-|TRBV20-1
TGCAGTGCTAGCAGGGAGGACCAGTACTTC
CSASREDQYF
>-|TRBJ1-4|-|TRBV4-3
TGCGCCAGCAGCCACCATGGCGGGGGAACTAATGAAAAACTGTTTTTT
CASSHHGGGTNEKLFF
>-|TRBJ1-1|once|TRBV18
TGTGCCAGCTCACCGGCTACTAGATCGAACACTGAAGCTTTCTTT
CASSPATRSNTEAFF
>TRBD1|TRBJ1-6|once|TRBV28
TGTGCCAGCAGTTTAGGGACAGGGGGCTTACCCCTCCACTTT
CASSLGTGGLPLHF
>-|TRBJ1-1|-|TRBV18
TGTGCCAGCTCTACCCGGGGAGGGAGTGAGTCTACTGAAGCTTTCTTT
CASSTRGGSESTEAFF
>TRBD2|TRBJ2-5|-|TRBV7-2
TGTGCCAGCAGCTTAGCTTCTGGTAGCGGGGGGCAAGAGACCCAGTACTTC
CASSLASGSGGQETQYF
>-|TRBJ2-7|-|TRBV5-1
TGCGCCAGCAGTTGGTGGAGTAGCGGAGTCTACGAGCAGTACTTC
CASSWWSSGVYEQYF
>TRBD1|TRBJ1-2|once|TRBV12-3/TRBV12-4
TGTGCCACCGGCAGGGGGCCTGTGACTGGCTACACCTTC
CATGRGPVTGYTF
>-|TRBJ1-3|-|TRBV9
TGTGCCAGCAGCGTAGGGGACTCTGGAAACACCATATATTTT
CASSVGDSGNTIYF
>-|TRBJ2-3|-|TRBV24-1
TGTGCCACCAGTGATTTCGGAGATACGCAGTATTTT
CATSDFGDTQYF
>-|TRBJ1-2|-|TRBV30
TGTGCCTGGAGTGTACTGGGGGGCCGGAGTGGCTACACCTTC
CAWSVLGGRSGYTF
>TRBD2|TRBJ2-1|few|TRBV5-1
TGCGCCAGCAGCACCGGACCGGGACTAGGAGGGCGTGAGCAGTTCTTC
CASSTGPGLGGREQFF
>-|TRBJ1-5|-|TRBV19
TGTGCCAGTATGAGTCAGAACAATCAGCCCCAGCATTTT
CASMSQNNQPQHF
>TRBD1|TRBJ2-2|-|TRBV6-1
TGTGCCAGCAGTGGACAGGGGGCCATAATGGCCGGGGAGCTGTTTTTT
CASSGQGAIMAGELFF
>-|TRBJ2-7|few|TRBV11-3
TGTGCCAGCAGCCCGGGGGGCCGGGGGGCCTACGAGCAGTACTTC
CASSPGGRGAYEQYF
>TRBD1|TRBJ1-2|-|TRBV6-5
TGTGCCAGCAGTTACTCGGTGGCAGGGGGCAACTATGGCTACACCTTC
CASSYSVAGGNYGYTF
>TRBD2|TRBJ2-5|-|TRBV3-1/TRBV3-2
TGTGCCAGCGAGGTTAGCGGGGCGGAGACCCAGTACTTC
CASEVSGAETQYF
>-|TRBJ2-7|-|TRBV11-2
TGTGCCAGCAGCTTAGCCAGGGTCGAGCAGTACTTC
CASSLARVEQYF
>TRBD1|TRBJ2-3|-|TRBV9
TGTGCCAGCACTCGAGGGACAGCTAGCACAGATACGCAGTATTTT
CASTRGTASTDTQYF
>TRBD1|TRBJ1-2|-|TRBV28
TGTGCCAGCAGTTTCCGTGACAGGGCGTTGTATGGCTACACCTTC
CASSFRDRALYGYTF
>TRBD1|TRBJ1-2|-|TRBV7-9
TGTGCCAGCAGCTTAGGACAGGGGGGGCGCGAAGGCTACACCTTC
CASSLGQGGREGYTF
>TRBD2|TRBJ2-2|-|TRBV20-1
TGCAGTGCTAGTACCGGCGGGAGAATTTCCGGGGAGCTGTTTTTT
CSASTGGRISGELFF
>-|TRBJ1-6|-|TRBV21-1
TGTGCCAGCAGGACAGGTAATTCACCCCTCCACTTT
CASRTGNSPLHF